This TCR beta chain is from a study of T-cell reconstitution after alpha-beta-depleted transplantation in children. Unique molecular identifiers were incorporated into the prepared TCRbeta library. TCRdb re-analysed the PCR reads in MiXCR, keeping a single row per CDR3 protein. The sample records some 440,000 distinct CDR3 sequences, around 15% being singletons. This receptor was obtained from a boy less than two years old who had a stem cell transplant for Wiskott-Aldrich syndrome, so the T cells may come from the graft donor. The input for sequencing was PBMCs, mostly from graft donor cells, taken 360 days after TCRalphabeta/CD19-depleted stem cell transplant.

DNA of the CDR3: TGCGCCAGCAGCTTGGTCTCCCTAGCGGGAGGTCTTGAAGAGACCCAGTACTTC. Residues: CASSLVSLAGGLEETQYF. The V call is TRBV5-1, the J call TRBJ2-5; TRBD2 matches at 11 bases. Unmatched junction bases numbered 10, after V lost 0 bases and J lost 3 bases. The CDR3 consists of 18 residues. Per germline, CDR1 SGHRS and CDR2 YFSETQ.